This T cell receptor beta chain is drawn from a study of shared clonotypes between healthy human individuals. Profiling relied on immunoSEQ multiplex PCR, and the TCRdb table lists in-frame clones only, not all of them. This table holds 550,000 to 800,000 clones, 74% found once. V was pared by 2 bases and J by 7 bases, with 18 bases between. This CDR3 has 17 amino acids. Germline CDR1 MNHEY, CDR2 SMNVEV (reference sequence). The chain carries TRBV27 and TRBJ1-6, with D possibly matching TRBD1 (6 bases). This TCR was sampled from a woman aged 25 to 45 in good health. Sequenced: memory CD4+ T cells sorted from blood. Specified subset: CD45RA-negative fraction. The CDR3 nucleotides read TGTGCCAGCAGTTTAGGCCTCAGGGGATACCGAAATTCACCCCTCCACTTT. Its translation is CASSLGLRGYRNSPLHF.